The TCR beta chain under discussion was sequenced for a study of blood T cell repertoires in COVID-19. Study summary: Samples came from the United States, Italy and Spain, spanning acute and convalescent COVID-19. Sample material is recorded as cDNA or gDNA derived from T cells, B-cell-depleted T cells, or PBMCs.

V was shortened by 7 bases and J by 10 bases, with 20 bases between the two germline ends. Germline-derived CDR1 and CDR2 are LNHDA and SQIVND (reference sequence). The CDR3 sequence is 14 residues long. In the authors' workflow: Reference gene primers were amplified, and this amplification served to estimate nucleated cell counts. Clones were read by immunoSEQ multiplex PCR, and TCRdb kept only the in-frame ones, dropping some. V and J calls plus clone size are reproduced from that table; the DNA served to infer D and trimming. The repertoire consists of 140,000 to 150,000 clones, with approximately 84% occurring once and the leading ten covering about 5.1%.

Sequencing was carried out using peripheral blood. The receptor was isolated from a human donor in a cohort sampled during active COVID-19. V is TRBV19 and J is TRBJ2-1; maybe TRBD1 (6 bases). CDR3 in DNA: TGTGCCAGTACCAACAAGTACAGGGTAAACGAGCAGTTCTTC. Protein: CASTNKYRVNEQFF.